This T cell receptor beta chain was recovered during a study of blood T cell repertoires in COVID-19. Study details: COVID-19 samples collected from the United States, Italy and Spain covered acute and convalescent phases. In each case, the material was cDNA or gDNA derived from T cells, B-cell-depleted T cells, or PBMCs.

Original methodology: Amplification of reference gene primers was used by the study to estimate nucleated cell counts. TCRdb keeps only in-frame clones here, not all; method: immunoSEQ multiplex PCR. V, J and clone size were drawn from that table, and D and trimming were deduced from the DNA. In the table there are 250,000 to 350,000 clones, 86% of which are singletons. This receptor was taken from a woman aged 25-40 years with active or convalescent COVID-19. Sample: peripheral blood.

The CDR3 loop reads CARGGPKNIQYF. As DNA, the CDR3 is TGTGCCAGAGGAGGCCCTAAAAACATTCAGTACTTC. The chain is built from TRBV7-5 and TRBJ2-4; TRBD2 is taken as the D call from the table, unchecked against the DNA. TRBV7-5 is tagged as a pseudogene. The length of the CDR3 is 12 residues.